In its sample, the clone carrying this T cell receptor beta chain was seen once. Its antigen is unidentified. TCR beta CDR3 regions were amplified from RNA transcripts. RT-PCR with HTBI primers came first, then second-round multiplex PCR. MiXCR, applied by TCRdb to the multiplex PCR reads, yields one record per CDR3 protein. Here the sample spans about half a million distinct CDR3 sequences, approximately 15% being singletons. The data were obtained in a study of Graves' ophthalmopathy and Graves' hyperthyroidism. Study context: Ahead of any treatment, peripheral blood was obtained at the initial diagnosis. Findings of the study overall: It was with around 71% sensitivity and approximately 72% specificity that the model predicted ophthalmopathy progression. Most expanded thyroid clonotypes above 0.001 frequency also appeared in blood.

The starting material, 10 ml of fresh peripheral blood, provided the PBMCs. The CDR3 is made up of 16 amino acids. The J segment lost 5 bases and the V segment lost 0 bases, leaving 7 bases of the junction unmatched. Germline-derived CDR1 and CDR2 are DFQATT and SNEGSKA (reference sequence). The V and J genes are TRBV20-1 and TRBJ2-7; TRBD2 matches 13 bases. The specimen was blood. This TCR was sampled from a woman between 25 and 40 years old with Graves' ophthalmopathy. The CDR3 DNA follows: TGCAGTGCTAGAGATCGGACTAGCGGGAGTATGCACGAGCAGTACTTC. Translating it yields CSARDRTSGSMHEQYF.